This passage covers 31 T cell receptor beta chains from one sample sequenced in a study of OX40 agonist ivuxolimab in advanced cancers. Data came from immunoSEQ multiplex PCR; TCRdb stores just in-frame clones and leaves some out. The table lists roughly 56,000 clones, about 85% of them singletons. Specimen: CD4+ or CD8+ T cells sorted from blood, collected in a trial of the OX40 agonist ivuxolimab. These receptors were taken from an adult with an advanced solid tumor such as melanoma, head and neck, liver or kidney cancer.

The CDR3 DNA is TGTGCCAGCAGCTCCGGGACTAGCGGGAGGGGCACAGATACGCAGTATTTT. It translates to CASSSGTSGRGTDTQYF. The V gene is TRBV5-8, the J gene TRBJ2-3; 16 bases align to TRBD2. This CDR3 has 17 amino acids. In germline, CDR1 is SGHTS, CDR2 YDEGEE. With 3 bases clipped from V and 1 base from J, the junction kept 2 bases outside the gene matches.

This chain joins TRBV19 and TRBJ1-6; D remains ambiguous. Deletions cut 3 bases from V and 5 bases from J, with 11 bases between. The V gene's germline CDR1 is LNHDA and CDR2 SQIVND (reference sequence). This CDR3 comprises 15 residues. CDR3 region: CASSMGKDNNSPLHF. The CDR3, as DNA: TGTGCCAGTAGTATGGGGAAGGATAATAATTCACCCCTCCACTTT. The full variable domain, with the rest looked up from reference TRBV19 and TRBJ1-6, is DGGITQSPKYLFRKEGQNVTLSCEQNLNHDAMYWYRQDPGQGLRLIYYSQIVNDFQKGDIAEGYSVSREKKESFPLTVTSAQKNPTAFYLCASSMGKDNNSPLHFGNGTRLTVT.

CDR3 nucleotides: TGTGCCAGCAGTTCCCGGACAGGGGTGAATCAGCCCCAGCATTTT. It encodes CASSSRTGVNQPQHF. The V call is TRBV27, the J call TRBJ1-5, with 9 bases matching TRBD1. Unmatched junction bases numbered 5, after V lost 4 bases and J lost 4 bases. Germline CDR1 reads MNHEY; CDR2 reads SMNVEV (reference sequence). This CDR3 spans 15 amino acids.

This sequence joins TRBV4-2 and TRBJ2-3, with D unclear. Germline CDR1 and CDR2: LGHNA and YNFKEQ. The CDR3 loop spans 15 amino acids. V shed 0 bases and J shed 2 bases, with 9 bases lying between them. Written as DNA, the CDR3 is TGTGCCAGCAGCCAAGATGGTCAGACCACAGATACGCAGTATTTT. Its protein product is CASSQDGQTTDTQYF.

Here the CDR3 reads CASSPPTGANTEAFF. The CDR3 nucleotides read TGTGCCAGCAGCCCACCGACAGGGGCCAACACTGAAGCTTTCTTT. J is TRBJ1-1 and V is TRBV11-3, with 8 bases that match TRBD1. The V gene end was trimmed by 5 bases and the J gene end by 2 bases; junction bases not matched to a gene: 7. CDR3 length equals 15 residues. The germline gives CDR1 SGHNT, CDR2 YENEEA.

This chain joins TRBV5-1 and TRBJ2-6; 10 bases line up with TRBD1. The V gene end was trimmed by 0 bases and the J gene end by 2 bases; junction bases not matched to a gene: 8. The CDR3 extends over 19 amino acids. The germline gives CDR1 SGHRS, CDR2 YFSETQ. CDR3 sequence: CASSLGGTGAPTGANVLTF. For the CDR3, the DNA is TGCGCCAGCAGCTTGGGGGGGACAGGGGCTCCCACTGGGGCCAACGTCCTGACTTTC.

The chain carries TRBV2 and TRBJ1-2; TRBD1 matches at 9 bases. The CDR3 has 14 amino acids. V lost 6 bases and J lost 2; bases outside the gene matches: 4. CDR1 is SNHLY, CDR2 FYNNEI, per germline. The DNA for the CDR3 is TGTGCCAGCAGGGGACAGGGAAGCAACTATGGCTACACCTTC. Its translation: CASRGQGSNYGYTF.

The gene calls are TRBV2 and TRBJ2-3; 12 bases map to TRBD2. Germline CDR1 SNHLY, CDR2 FYNNEI. The V and J ends lost 6 bases and 5 bases, in that order; junction bases with no gene match: 9. The length of the CDR3 is 16 residues. CDR3 coding DNA: TGTGCCAGCAGATCCCTAGCGGGAGGGGGTTTAGATACGCAGTATTTT. Translating gives CASRSLAGGGLDTQYF.

This clone came up a few times. The chain links TRBV11-1 to TRBJ2-5; 7 bases match TRBD2. CDR1 and CDR2 (germline): SGHAT, FQDESV (reference sequence). V gave up 5 bases and J gave up 9 bases; unmatched junction bases: 3. The CDR3 extends over 11 amino acids. CDR3 in amino acids: CASSLSGAQYF. CDR3 coding DNA: TGTGCCAGCAGCCTGAGCGGGGCCCAGTACTTC.

V and J are TRBV7-2 and TRBJ1-1; D unresolved. Germline values: CDR1 SGHTA, CDR2 FQGNSA. The length of the CDR3 is 14 residues. Trimming removed 2 bases at V and 7 bases at J, with 14 bases between. CDR3 in amino acids: CASSLYAGSSEAFF. As DNA, the CDR3 is TGTGCCAGCAGCTTATATGCAGGATCGAGTGAAGCTTTCTTT.

The chain uses TRBV28 and TRBJ2-7; 10 bases line up with TRBD1. The V gene end was trimmed by 5 bases and the J gene end by 4 bases; junction bases not matched to a gene: 11. The germline CDR1 and CDR2 sequences are MDHEN and SYDVKM. CDR3 size: 16 residues. CDR3 amino acids: CASSPPGQGRRYEQYF. For the CDR3, the DNA is TGTGCCAGCAGTCCTCCGGGACAGGGGCGTAGGTACGAGCAGTACTTC.

The chain is built from TRBV10-3 and TRBJ2-5, with D maybe TRBD2 (6 bases). The CDR3 is 13 amino acids. CDR1 ENHRY and CDR2 SYGVKD come from the germline V gene. V lost 8 bases to trimming and J lost 2 bases, with 12 bases between them. The CDR3 is CAIRKGRQETQYF. The CDR3 nucleotides read TGTGCCATCCGAAAGGGGAGGCAAGAGACCCAGTACTTC.

This rearrangement joins TRBV5-8 to TRBJ1-6; 8 bases match TRBD1. Trimming at V came to 1 base and at J to 3 bases, leaving 3 bases not matched to a gene. This CDR3 has 16 residues. The germline CDR1 and CDR2 sequences are SGHTS and YDEGEE. The CDR3 coding sequence is TGTGCCAGCAGCTTGATACAGGGGGTCTATAATTCACCCCTCCACTTT. This codes for CASSLIQGVYNSPLHF. The full variable domain, with the rest looked up from reference TRBV5-8 and TRBJ1-6, is EAGVTQSPTHLIKTRGQQATLRCSPISGHTSVYWYQQALGLGLQFLLWYDEGEERNRGNFPPRFSGRQFPNYSSELNVNALELEDSALYLCASSLIQGVYNSPLHFGNGTRLTVT.

The chain couples TRBV19 to TRBJ1-2, with 7 bases fitting TRBD1. V lost 0 bases to trimming and J lost 12 bases; unmatched junction nucleotides: 10. The CDR3 totals 14 residues. Germline V gives CDR1 LNHDA, CDR2 SQIVND (reference sequence). The CDR3 reads CASSIDRDSSRHTF. Written as DNA, the CDR3 is TGTGCCAGTAGTATAGATCGGGACAGCTCCCGTCACACCTTC.

V is TRBV7-6 and J is TRBJ2-2, with D perhaps TRBD2 (6 bases). The CDR3 spans 16 residues. The germline V gene has CDR1 SGHVS and CDR2 FNYEAQ. V was trimmed by 1 base and J by 1 base, leaving 10 bases between them. The CDR3, as DNA: TGTGCCAGCAGCTTAGGGCCCGGGGGGAACACCGGGGAGCTGTTTTTT. It is translated as CASSLGPGGNTGELFF.

V is TRBV2 and J is TRBJ1-2; D may be TRBD1 (6 bases). Germline V gene sequence: CDR1 SNHLY, CDR2 FYNNEI. The CDR3 runs to 14 residues. V lost 2 bases and J lost 5, with 12 bases in between. CDR3: CASSETRGPYGYTF. As DNA, the CDR3 is TGTGCCAGCAGTGAAACCCGGGGGCCTTATGGCTACACCTTC.

As regards this clone: The junction differs from germline at one of its ends, possibly a read error. The rearrangement uses TRBV6-1 and TRBJ1-5, with a possible D match to TRBD1 (6 bases). The CDR3 has 14 amino acids. Germline V lookup: CDR1 MNHNS, CDR2 SASEGT. Here the CDR3 reads CASREGQNWQPQHF. The CDR3 DNA reads TGTGCCAGCAGAGAAGGACAGAACTGGCAGCCCCAGCATTTT.

The J gene is TRBJ1-5, the V gene TRBV2; D uncertain. V gave up 2 bases and J gave up 5 bases, with 10 bases separating them. CDR3 length equals 14 residues. Germline assignment: CDR1 SNHLY and CDR2 FYNNEI. The CDR3 DNA is TGTGCCAGCAGTGAACTGGGGTATGATCAGCCCCAGCATTTT. Protein: CASSELGYDQPQHF.

The V call is TRBV2, the J call TRBJ2-5; maybe TRBD2 (7 bases). The better agreement between TRBJ2-7 and the DNA end casts doubt on the J call. Germline lookup yields CDR1 SNHLY and CDR2 FYNNEI. The CDR3 covers 19 residues. The CDR3 protein is CASSAGGGSWGGLTYEQYF. Written as DNA, the CDR3 is TGTGCCAGCAGTGCCGGAGGTGGGTCGTGGGGGGGCCTAACCTACGAGCAGTACTTC.

This clone was recorded only once. The chain has TRBV5-1 and TRBJ2-3, with TRBD1 matching over 7 bases. The CDR3 totals 15 residues. Germline V gene data show CDR1 as SGHRS and CDR2 as YFSETQ. V lost 0 bases, J lost 3 bases, and 4 bases stayed unmatched. The CDR3 is CASSLVAGGTDTQYF. CDR3 bases: TGCGCCAGCAGCTTGGTGGCAGGGGGTACAGATACGCAGTATTTT.

The chain joins TRBV30 to TRBJ2-2; D not certain. V gave up 1 base and J gave up 4 bases, with 7 bases separating them. Per the germline V gene, CDR1 is GTSNPN and CDR2 is SVGIG (reference sequence). This CDR3 is built from 13 residues. The CDR3 DNA is TGTGCCTGGAGTGCAAGTTCCACCGGGGAGCTGTTTTTT. Its translation: CAWSASSTGELFF. Full variable domain (rest looked up from reference TRBV30 and TRBJ2-2): SQTIHQWPATLVQPVGSPLSLECTVEGTSNPNLYWYRQAAGRGLQLLFYSVGIGQISSEVPQNLSASRPQDRQFILSSKKLLLSDSGFYLCAWSASSTGELFFGEGSRLTVL.

This chain connects TRBV11-2 to TRBJ2-1; tentative D call: TRBD2 (6 bases). Germline V gene lookup returns CDR1 SGHAT and CDR2 FQNNGV. The V end was cut by 4 bases, the J end by 4 bases, with 20 bases between. The CDR3 sequence is 17 residues long. The CDR3 loop reads CASSWAGRASLYNEQFF. The CDR3 DNA reads TGTGCCAGCAGCTGGGCGGGGCGGGCCTCCCTTTACAATGAGCAGTTCTTC.

The chain carries TRBV7-9 and TRBJ1-1, with 7 positions matching TRBD1. The CDR3 spans 15 residues. V lost 5 bases and J lost 1; bases outside the gene matches: 7. Germline CDR1 reads SEHNR; CDR2 reads FQNEAQ (reference sequence). The CDR3 DNA reads TGTGCCAGCAGCACACCGGGACAGAAGAACACTGAAGCTTTCTTT. It specifies CASSTPGQKNTEAFF.

This clone was seen only a few times. The V and J genes are TRBV30 and TRBJ1-2; 7 bases map to TRBD1. The CDR3 is made up of 13 amino acids. The germline V gene has CDR1 GTSNPN and CDR2 SVGIG (reference sequence). J was trimmed by 7 bases and V by 5 bases; bases with no gene match: 10. For the CDR3, the DNA is TGTGCCTGGGCCCGGGACAGCTCGGGTGGCTACACCTTC. It translates to CAWARDSSGGYTF.

The rearrangement uses TRBV10-3 and TRBJ2-2, with 9 bases matching TRBD1. The germline V gene encodes CDR1 ENHRY and CDR2 SYGVKD. This CDR3 has 14 amino acids. The V segment lost 2 bases and the J segment 8 bases; nucleotides outside the gene matches: 3. For the CDR3, the DNA is TGTGCCATCAGTGAGAACAGGGGGCAGGGGGAGCTGTTTTTT. Its translation: CAISENRGQGELFF.

Note on this clone: The sample has other DNA sequences that encode this CDR3 too. The DNA of the CDR3 is TGTGCCAGCAGCGCGACCCGGGGTAACCAGCCCCAGCATTTT. Protein: CASSATRGNQPQHF. This rearrangement joins TRBV6-1 to TRBJ1-5; unclear D gene. In germline, CDR1 is MNHNS, CDR2 SASEGT. The CDR3 loop spans 14 amino acids. V lost 6 bases to trimming and J lost 7 bases, with 16 bases between them.

The chain employs TRBV10-3 and TRBJ1-6; D is perhaps TRBD1 (5 bases). The CDR3 covers 15 residues. V lost 6 bases to trimming and J lost 3 bases, with 12 bases between them. CDR1 and CDR2 from the germline V gene are ENHRY and SYGVKD. CDR3 in amino acids: CAISKAGGYNSPLHF. Written as DNA, the CDR3 is TGTGCCATCAGCAAGGCCGGGGGCTATAATTCACCCCTCCACTTT.

The CDR3 is CASSQGLAVNNEQFF. The CDR3 DNA reads as TGCGCCAGCAGCCAGGGACTAGCGGTAAACAATGAGCAGTTCTTC. V and J are TRBV5-1 and TRBJ2-1, with TRBD2 matching over 11 bases. The CDR3 runs 15 residues. The ends lost 4 bases at V and 5 bases at J; junction bases unmatched: 5. CDR1 SGHRS and CDR2 YFSETQ come from the germline V gene.

This clone was counted only a few times. The J gene is TRBJ2-3, the V gene TRBV9; 8 bases agree with TRBD2. Germline V CDR1 and CDR2: SGDLS, YYNGEE. J was trimmed by 2 bases and V by 0 bases; bases with no gene match: 5. This CDR3 has 16 amino acids. DNA for the CDR3: TGTGCCAGCAGCGTAGGACCGGGAGGGTCCACAGATACGCAGTATTTT. Amino acid sequence: CASSVGPGGSTDTQYF.

This clone is labeled as medium-sized. The V call is TRBV6-4, the J call TRBJ1-2, with 7 positions matching TRBD1. The CDR3 is 14 residues long. The V segment lost 2 bases and the J segment 6 bases; nucleotides outside the gene matches: 6. The germline V gene has CDR1 MRHNA and CDR2 SNTAGT. The DNA for the CDR3 is TGTGCCAGCAGTGACAATACAGGGGTACATGGCTACACCTTC. Its protein is CASSDNTGVHGYTF.

The chain joins TRBV7-9 to TRBJ2-7, with 7 positions matching TRBD2. CDR3 length: 14 residues. Germline-derived CDR1 and CDR2 are SEHNR and FQNEAQ (reference sequence). The trim removed 0 bases at V and 6 bases at J, leaving 5 bases unmatched. The DNA for the CDR3 is TGTGCCAGCAGCTTAGCGGGAGGGCGATCCGAGCAGTACTTC. Translating it yields CASSLAGGRSEQYF.